These 25 T cell receptor beta chains came from one sample sequenced in a study of blood T cell repertoires in COVID-19. Only in-frame clones appear in the TCRdb table, and some are missing; sequencing was by immunoSEQ multiplex PCR. The sample has roughly 160,000 clones; approximately 86% are singletons. Sequencing was carried out using peripheral blood. Receptor source: a man aged 60 to 75 with COVID-19, enrolled during active disease.

This sequence joins TRBV6-5 and TRBJ1-6, with TRBD1 identical over 7 bases. This CDR3 region has 16 residues. Germline assignment: CDR1 MNHEY and CDR2 SVGAGI. Germline trimming cut 0 bases from V and 11 bases from J; bases unmatched to any gene: 10. CDR3: CASSYSTGWGRTPLHF. The DNA for the CDR3 is TGTGCCAGCAGTTACTCGACAGGGTGGGGAAGAACACCCCTCCACTTT.

V usage is TRBV7-2 and J usage is TRBJ2-5; D might be TRBD1 (5 bases). The V end lost 5 bases, the J end lost 13 bases, and 26 bases lay between the germline ends. Germline assignment: CDR1 SGHTA and CDR2 FQGNSA. The CDR3 runs 15 residues. CDR3 region: CASSAKVPNMAGAYF. In DNA, the CDR3 is TGTGCCAGCAGCGCCAAGGTACCGAATATGGCTGGGGCGTACTTC.

V is TRBV24-1 and J is TRBJ2-3; TRBD2 aligns across 7 bases. The CDR3 totals 15 residues. Per germline, CDR1 KGHDR and CDR2 SFDVKD. Trimming took 0 bases from V and 3 from J; bases not matched to a gene: 2. The CDR3, as DNA: TGTGCCACCAGTGATTTGCTCGGGGGGACAGATACGCAGTATTTT. Translating gives CATSDLLGGTDTQYF.

There are a few counts of this clone. The chain joins TRBV5-1 to TRBJ1-5, with D possibly TRBD1 on 5 matching bases. CDR3 length: 14 residues. Trimming took off 0 bases at V and 6 bases at J, with 10 bases between the two ends. CDR1 and CDR2 from the germline V gene are SGHRS and YFSETQ. CDR3 coding DNA: TGCGCCAGCAGCTTGGGCGGGGCGAGTCAGCCCCAGCATTTT. Translation: CASSLGGASQPQHF.

The chain carries TRBV3-1 (or the pseudogene TRBV3-2) and TRBJ2-5; a possible D gene is TRBD2 (6 bases). This CDR3 has 15 amino acids. Germline-derived CDR1 and CDR2 are LGHDT and YNNKEL (reference sequence). Between the trimmed V and J ends, which lost 4 bases and 4 bases, there was a span of 16 bases. For the CDR3, the DNA is TGTGCCAGCAGCCCTACGACTAGTGGCCCAGAGACCCAGTACTTC. This codes for CASSPTTSGPETQYF.

The chain has TRBV11-3 and TRBJ2-5; a weak D match, TRBD2 (5 bases). Germline V CDR1 and CDR2: SGHNT, YENEEA. This CDR3 comprises 16 residues. Deletions cut 0 bases from V and 0 bases from J, with 11 bases between. The CDR3 coding sequence is TGTGCCAGCAGCTTAGACCAAATCGGGAACCAAGAGACCCAGTACTTC. Translated: CASSLDQIGNQETQYF.

Only one count was recorded for this clone. This chain links TRBV18 with TRBJ2-1; 9 bases match TRBD2. The CDR3 consists of 16 residues. Germline CDR1 KGHSH, CDR2 LQKENI. Germline trimming cut 5 bases from V and 1 base from J; bases unmatched to any gene: 6. The CDR3 sequence is CASSEQRGASYNEQFF. The DNA for the CDR3 is TGTGCCAGCTCAGAGCAGCGGGGGGCGTCCTACAATGAGCAGTTCTTC.

The chain employs TRBV6-2 or TRBV6-3 and TRBJ1-2; D remains ambiguous. CDR3 size: 12 residues. The V gene lost 5 bases and the J gene lost 8 bases, with 12 bases spanning the gap. Germline V lookup: CDR1 MNHEY, CDR2 SVGEGT. The CDR3 coding sequence is TGTGCCAGCAGTCTACAGACCCTCGGCTACACCTTC. It is translated as CASSLQTLGYTF.

The V gene is TRBV6-6, the J gene TRBJ1-2; D uncertain. This CDR3 contains 14 residues. Looked up from germline, CDR1 is MNHNY and CDR2 is SVGAGI (reference sequence). Between the trimmed V and J ends, which lost 2 bases and 1 base, there was a span of 8 bases. As DNA, the CDR3 is TGTGCCAGCAGTTACGCGGGGAATAACTATGGCTACACCTTC. Amino acids: CASSYAGNNYGYTF.

In its sample, this clone was seen a few times. The chain combines TRBV24-1 with TRBJ1-1; 9 nucleotides match TRBD1. The CDR3 spans 13 residues. Losses at the gene ends were 8 bases for V and 6 bases for J; bases not matched to a gene: 6. Per the germline V gene, CDR1 is KGHDR and CDR2 is SFDVKD. The chain's CDR3 is CATTPTGGAEAFF. The CDR3, as DNA: TGTGCCACCACACCGACAGGGGGGGCTGAAGCTTTCTTT.

This clone was counted a single time. The chain uses TRBV11-2 and TRBJ1-1, with TRBD1 as a possible D gene (5 bases). Germline CDR1 reads SGHAT; CDR2 reads FQNNGV. The CDR3 covers 13 residues. Trimming stripped 5 bases from V and 3 bases from J, with 10 bases between. The DNA for the CDR3 is TGTGCCAGCAGCCTACAGGCGCACACTGAAGCTTTCTTT. It specifies CASSLQAHTEAFF.

The genes are TRBV11-3 and TRBJ2-5; 9 positions agree with TRBD2. The V and J ends lost 6 bases and 5 bases, in that order; junction bases with no gene match: 1. Looked up from germline, CDR1 is SGHNT and CDR2 is YENEEA. The CDR3 consists of 12 residues. The CDR3 nucleotides are TGTGCCAGCAGGCGGGGGGGGGAGACCCAGTACTTC. This translates into CASRRGGETQYF.

The CDR3 nucleotides are TGTGCCAGTAGTCGGGACAGAGATAATAACTATGGCTACACCTTC. Protein product: CASSRDRDNNYGYTF. J is TRBJ1-2 and V is TRBV19; 7 bases are shared with TRBD1. CDR3 length: 15 amino acids. Germline V CDR1 and CDR2: LNHDA, SQIVND (reference sequence). The ends lost 5 bases at V and 1 base at J; junction bases unmatched: 7.

The chain has TRBV18 and TRBJ2-1; 7 positions match TRBD1. Germline V gene lookup returns CDR1 KGHSH and CDR2 LQKENI. With V trimmed by 2 bases and J by 5 bases, 6 bases remained unmatched. The CDR3 is made up of 15 amino acids. CDR3 DNA: TGTGCCAGCTCACCATGGTCAGGGGGACACAATGAGCAGTTCTTC. Its translation: CASSPWSGGHNEQFF.

The chain recombines TRBV24-1 with TRBJ2-3; D remains ambiguous. The V gene lost 8 bases and the J gene lost 1 base, with 6 bases spanning the gap. CDR3 size: 12 residues. The V gene's germline CDR1 is KGHDR and CDR2 SFDVKD. The CDR3 reads CATKSGTDTQYF. The CDR3, as DNA: TGTGCCACCAAGTCGGGCACAGATACGCAGTATTTT.

The V call is TRBV5-1, the J call TRBJ1-4, with 9 nucleotides matching TRBD1. The CDR3 extends over 15 amino acids. The trim removed 4 bases at V and 3 bases at J, leaving 4 bases unmatched. Germline V gives CDR1 SGHRS, CDR2 YFSETQ. CDR3 sequence: CASSKGQGPNEKLFF. In DNA, the CDR3 is TGCGCCAGCAGCAAGGGACAGGGCCCTAATGAAAAACTGTTTTTT. The full variable domain, with the rest looked up from reference TRBV5-1 and TRBJ1-4, is KAGVTQTPRYLIKTRGQQVTLSCSPISGHRSVSWYQQTPGQGLQFLFEYFSETQRNKGNFPGRFSGRQFSNSRSEMNVSTLELGDSALYLCASSKGQGPNEKLFFGSGTQLSVL.

The chain employs TRBV6-5 and TRBJ2-1; TRBD2 matches 9 bases. Germline V gene lookup returns CDR1 MNHEY and CDR2 SVGAGI. The CDR3 totals 16 residues. V lost 4 bases to trimming and J lost 0 bases; unmatched junction nucleotides: 4. The CDR3 spells CASSLAGVGSYNEQFF. CDR3 DNA sequence: TGTGCCAGCAGTTTAGCGGGAGTGGGCTCCTACAATGAGCAGTTCTTC.

The V call is TRBV12-3 or TRBV12-4, the J call TRBJ1-2; D may be TRBD1 (5 bases). Between the trimmed V and J ends, which lost 5 bases and 0 bases, there was a span of 7 bases. The CDR3 spans 13 residues. DNA of the CDR3: TGTGCCAGCAGTCGACAGCCTAACTATGGCTACACCTTC. Residues: CASSRQPNYGYTF.

The chain recombines TRBV7-2 with TRBJ1-1; the match to TRBD1 covers 7 bases. The germline V gene encodes CDR1 SGHTA and CDR2 FQGNSA. V was clipped by 2 bases and J by 1 base; unmatched bases: 4. CDR3 length equals 15 residues. CDR3 nucleotide sequence: TGTGCCAGCAGCTTACGACAGGGTGCGAACACTGAAGCTTTCTTT. Amino acid sequence: CASSLRQGANTEAFF.

The chain joins TRBV23-1 to TRBJ2-7; 7 bases line up with TRBD2. TRBV23-1 is recorded as an ORF, its role being uncertain. The junction had 6 bases not matched to a gene; V was cut back by 11 bases and J by 2 bases. CDR3 length: 12 residues. The CDR3 sequence is CAPPGGPYEQYF. Here the CDR3 DNA reads TGCGCCCCCCCGGGGGGTCCCTACGAGCAGTACTTC.

The chain carries TRBV20-1 and TRBJ2-5; unclear D gene. The CDR3 is 11 residues long. Germline V gene data show CDR1 as DFQATT and CDR2 as SNEGSKA (reference sequence). The V and J ends lost 4 bases and 0 bases respectively, with 3 bases between them. The DNA for the CDR3 is TGCAGTGCTACCTACCAAGAGACCCAGTACTTC. Translating gives CSATYQETQYF.

This clone was recorded only once. The V call is TRBV5-6, the J call TRBJ2-3; TRBD1 is a possible D gene (5 bases). Per the germline V gene, CDR1 is SGHDT and CDR2 is YYEEEE. The CDR3 is made up of 16 amino acids. V was pared by 0 bases and J by 3 bases, with 14 bases between. CDR3 loop: CASSLESGMKTDTQYF. The CDR3, as DNA: TGTGCCAGCAGCTTGGAGTCAGGGATGAAGACAGATACGCAGTATTTT.

V gene TRBV27 combines with J gene TRBJ2-5; TRBD2 matches at 8 bases. The V gene end was trimmed by 2 bases and the J gene end by 4 bases; junction bases not matched to a gene: 6. CDR1 MNHEY and CDR2 SMNVEV come from the germline V gene (reference sequence). The CDR3 runs to 15 residues. The CDR3 nucleotides are TGTGCCAGCAGTTTACGGGGGGGATCCGCAGAGACCCAGTACTTC. Translation gives CASSLRGGSAETQYF.

The chain carries TRBV12-5 and TRBJ1-1, with TRBD1 identical over 8 bases. Per germline, CDR1 LGHNT and CDR2 FRNRAP. V was pared by 0 bases and J by 13 bases, with 7 bases of the junction left unmatched. This CDR3 spans 13 amino acids. CDR3 sequence: CASGLVATGDVFF. CDR3 sequence (DNA): TGTGCTAGTGGTTTGGTGGCGACAGGGGATGTTTTCTTT.

V is TRBV18 and J is TRBJ1-4; 7 nucleotides match TRBD1. V lost 2 bases to trimming and J lost 8 bases; unmatched junction nucleotides: 8. In germline, CDR1 is KGHSH, CDR2 LQKENI. This CDR3 contains 15 residues. This CDR3 is CASSPRGQTGEKLFF. Here the CDR3 DNA reads TGTGCCAGCTCACCAAGGGGGCAGACTGGAGAAAAACTGTTTTTT.